The 30 T cell receptor beta chains below all came from one sample that was sequenced in a study of T cells in localized non-small cell lung cancer. The data were produced by immunoSEQ multiplex PCR, yet TCRdb's version contains in-frame clones alone and is incomplete. The repertoire holds roughly 58,000 clones, with roughly 79% as singletons. The sample was PBMCs, taken before any cancer treatment. These receptors all come from a man aged 35 to 69 with stage II lung adenocarcinoma.

V and J are TRBV5-1 and TRBJ2-7, with D maybe TRBD1 (8 bases). V lost 3 bases to trimming and J lost 0 bases, with 16 bases between them. Germline V gene data show CDR1 as SGHRS and CDR2 as YFSETQ. The CDR3 spans 16 residues. CDR3 protein: CASSSGQGGISYEQYF. For the CDR3, the DNA is TGCGCCAGCAGCTCAGGACAGGGAGGGATCTCCTACGAGCAGTACTTC. Full variable domain (rest looked up from reference TRBV5-1 and TRBJ2-7): KAGVTQTPRYLIKTRGQQVTLSCSPISGHRSVSWYQQTPGQGLQFLFEYFSETQRNKGNFPGRFSGRQFSNSRSEMNVSTLELGDSALYLCASSSGQGGISYEQYFGPGTRLTVT.

The J gene is TRBJ2-7, the V gene TRBV27, with TRBD2 identical over 9 bases. Germline CDR1 MNHEY, CDR2 SMNVEV (reference sequence). Trimming at V came to 7 bases and at J to 0 bases, leaving 7 bases not matched to a gene. CDR3 length equals 15 residues. CDR3 coding DNA: TGTGCCAGCACTGCTAGCGGGGCCAGCTCCTACGAGCAGTACTTC. Its protein product is CASTASGASSYEQYF.

This rearrangement joins TRBV28 to TRBJ2-1; 8 bases match TRBD2. Germline-derived CDR1 and CDR2 are MDHEN and SYDVKM. The ends lost 5 bases at V and 3 bases at J; junction bases unmatched: 9. The CDR3 contains 16 residues. The CDR3 coding sequence is TGTGCCAGCAGTCCCCATAGCGGGGCCAGCTACAATGAGCAGTTCTTC. It yields the protein CASSPHSGASYNEQFF.

The chain is built from TRBV19 and TRBJ2-7; a weak D match, TRBD2 (5 bases). CDR1 is LNHDA and CDR2 is SQIVND in the germline V gene (reference sequence). This CDR3 has 13 residues. The V and J ends lost 5 bases and 3 bases respectively, with 11 bases between them. CDR3 coding DNA: TGTGCCAGTAGTCGGGGAGCCCTCTACGAGCAGTACTTC. This translates into CASSRGALYEQYF. Full variable domain (missing parts from reference TRBV19 and TRBJ2-7): DGGITQSPKYLFRKEGQNVTLSCEQNLNHDAMYWYRQDPGQGLRLIYYSQIVNDFQKGDIAEGYSVSREKKESFPLTVTSAQKNPTAFYLCASSRGALYEQYFGPGTRLTVT.

The rearrangement uses TRBV25-1 and TRBJ1-4, with TRBD1 identical over 8 bases. CDR1 is MGHDK, CDR2 SYGVNS, per germline. This CDR3 is built from 14 residues. V gave up 4 bases and J gave up 8 bases; unmatched junction bases: 6. CDR3 DNA sequence: TGTGCCAGCAGTGTCGGACAGGGTCGGGAAAAACTGTTTTTT. Residues: CASSVGQGREKLFF.

J is TRBJ2-1 and V is TRBV7-2; 13 bases match TRBD2. Germline CDR1 and CDR2: SGHTA and FQGNSA. Unmatched junction bases numbered 9, after V lost 1 base and J lost 9 bases. The CDR3 is 17 residues long. The CDR3 coding sequence is TGTGCCAGCAGCTTAGTCGGAGGGACTAGCGGGATGGGTGAGCAGTTCTTC. Amino acid sequence: CASSLVGGTSGMGEQFF.

The CDR3 region has the DNA TGTGCCAGCAGCTTAGGACTAAAAGCGGGGGAGTCCTACAATGAGCAGTTCTTC. This encodes CASSLGLKAGESYNEQFF. The genes are TRBV7-6 and TRBJ2-1, with TRBD2 matching over 8 bases. Germline CDR1 is SGHVS and CDR2 is FNYEAQ. V lost 1 base and J lost 1; bases outside the gene matches: 9. The CDR3 has 18 amino acids. Supplemented by reference TRBV7-6 and TRBJ2-1, the full variable domain reads GAGVSQSPRYKVTKRGQDVALRCDPISGHVSLYWYRQALGQGPEFLTYFNYEAQQDKSGLPNDRFSAERPEGSISTLTIQRTEQRDSAMYRCASSLGLKAGESYNEQFFGPGTRLTVL.

The chain is built from TRBV2 and TRBJ2-5, with 14 positions matching TRBD2. V was clipped by 4 bases and J by 7 bases; unmatched bases: 11. Germline loops: CDR1 SNHLY, CDR2 FYNNEI. This CDR3 spans 17 amino acids. The CDR3 bases are TGTGCCAGCAGTGGACTAGCGGGAGGGCCGAGAATAGGGACCCAGTACTTC. This encodes CASSGLAGGPRIGTQYF.

The rearrangement joins TRBV11-3 to TRBJ1-3, with D unclear. Germline V gene sequence: CDR1 SGHNT, CDR2 YENEEA. V dropped 1 base and J dropped 4 bases, with 8 bases sitting between them. CDR3 length: 14 residues. The chain's CDR3 is CASSLGVSGNTIYF. The CDR3 bases are TGTGCCAGCAGCTTAGGGGTGTCCGGAAACACCATATATTTT.

CDR3 sequence reads: CASSPDPKMETQYF. CDR3 nucleotides: TGTGCCAGCAGCCCGGACCCCAAGATGGAGACCCAGTACTTC. This chain joins TRBV5-6 and TRBJ2-5, with D unresolved. Germline V gives CDR1 SGHDT, CDR2 YYEEEE. Trimming removed 4 bases from V and 5 bases from J, with 15 bases in between. This CDR3 comprises 14 residues.

This chain connects TRBV5-4 to TRBJ1-4, with D perhaps TRBD1 (5 bases). The V and J ends lost 4 bases and 5 bases respectively, with 15 bases between them. CDR3 length equals 15 residues. Germline V gives CDR1 SGHNT, CDR2 YYREEE (reference sequence). CDR3 sequence (DNA): TGTGCCAGCAGCCCCGGGGGAAGAAGGAATGAAAAACTGTTTTTT. Its protein is CASSPGGRRNEKLFF.

Written as DNA, the CDR3 is TGTGCCAGCAGTTTAAATGGGGACAGGGGGCCAAAAGATACGCAGTATTTT. This translates into CASSLNGDRGPKDTQYF. The chain employs TRBV27 and TRBJ2-3, with 12 positions matching TRBD1. The length of the CDR3 is 17 residues. Germline-derived CDR1 and CDR2 are MNHEY and SMNVEV (reference sequence). Trimming took 2 bases from V and 5 from J; bases not matched to a gene: 8.

This chain uses TRBV7-9 with TRBJ1-1, with D unclear. The CDR3 spans 14 residues. V was pared by 5 bases and J by 1 base, with 11 bases between. Looked up from germline, CDR1 is SEHNR and CDR2 is FQNEAQ (reference sequence). The CDR3: CASSLISGNTEAFF. Written as DNA, the CDR3 is TGTGCCAGCAGCCTAATTAGCGGGAACACTGAAGCTTTCTTT.

The genes are TRBV11-2 and TRBJ1-2, with D unresolved. V lost 2 bases and J 3 bases, leaving 16 bases between the germline ends. The CDR3 runs 16 residues. Germline assignment: CDR1 SGHAT and CDR2 FQNNGV. The CDR3 DNA reads as TGTGCCAGCAGCTTAAGGGAGAGCCTAGTAGACTATGGCTACACCTTC. The encoded protein is CASSLRESLVDYGYTF.

V and J are TRBV5-4 and TRBJ2-1, with 8 nucleotides matching TRBD2. The length of the CDR3 is 14 residues. The junction had 5 bases not matched to a gene; V was cut back by 1 base and J by 8 bases. Germline CDR1 is SGHNT and CDR2 is YYREEE (reference sequence). The CDR3 reads CASSLRGRGDEQFF. The CDR3 region has the DNA TGTGCCAGCAGCTTGCGGGGGCGGGGGGATGAGCAGTTCTTC.

The J gene is TRBJ1-5, the V gene TRBV19; 8 bases are shared with TRBD1. The CDR3 is made up of 18 amino acids. The germline gives CDR1 LNHDA, CDR2 SQIVND (reference sequence). V dropped 0 bases and J dropped 2; count of bases not matched to a gene: 9. Here the CDR3 reads CASSIDVGRGRGNQPQHF. The DNA for the CDR3 is TGTGCCAGTAGTATAGACGTAGGCAGGGGGCGCGGCAATCAGCCCCAGCATTTT.

The chain recombines TRBV2 with TRBJ2-5, with 7 nucleotides matching TRBD2. From germline, CDR1 is SNHLY and CDR2 FYNNEI. The junction had 3 bases not matched to a gene; V was cut back by 4 bases and J by 4 bases. The CDR3 sequence is 13 residues long. CDR3 sequence (DNA): TGTGCCAGCAGTGGGGGAGGGCGAGAGACCCAGTACTTC. This gives the protein CASSGGGRETQYF.

This chain links TRBV14 with TRBJ2-1, with 10 nucleotides matching TRBD2. After removal of 0 bases from V and 8 bases from J, the junction contained 7 bases not matched to a gene. The germline V gene has CDR1 SGHDN and CDR2 FVKESK. The CDR3 sequence is 16 residues long. The CDR3 loop reads CASSQDPAGGGDEQFF. CDR3 DNA sequence: TGTGCCAGCAGCCAAGATCCAGCGGGAGGGGGAGATGAGCAGTTCTTC.

This clone was counted only a few times. The genes are TRBV29-1 and TRBJ2-1; 11 nucleotides agree with TRBD2. This CDR3 comprises 15 residues. J gave up 4 bases and V 1 base, and 3 bases lay outside the gene matches. Looked up from germline, CDR1 is SQVTM and CDR2 is ANQGSEA. The CDR3 nucleotides are TGCAGCGTTGAAGGTGGGACTAGCGGTTACAATGAGCAGTTCTTC. Translating gives CSVEGGTSGYNEQFF.

The chain links TRBV18 to TRBJ2-1; 12 bases are a match to TRBD2. The CDR3 sequence is 16 residues long. V dropped 0 bases and J dropped 7; count of bases not matched to a gene: 4. From germline, CDR1 is KGHSH and CDR2 LQKENI. CDR3 nucleotide sequence: TGTGCCAGCTCACCACCGTCAGGGACTAGCGGGAATGAGCAGTTCTTC. It translates to CASSPPSGTSGNEQFF.

The chain recombines TRBV7-8 with TRBJ2-2; D is unclear. Per germline, CDR1 SGHVS and CDR2 FQNEAQ. This CDR3 comprises 18 residues. Trimming stripped 4 bases from V and 8 bases from J, with 26 bases between. This CDR3 reads CASSSNVMGVSSRGELFF. The CDR3 coding sequence is TGTGCCAGCAGCTCCAACGTGATGGGTGTCAGCTCTCGAGGGGAGCTGTTTTTT.

This chain uses TRBV4-3 with TRBJ2-7; the D is unclear. Looked up from germline, CDR1 is LGHNA and CDR2 is YSLEER. There are 14 residues in the CDR3. Trimming shortened V by 0 bases and J by 0 bases, and 6 bases separated the two germline ends. In DNA, the CDR3 is TGCGCCAGCAGCCAAGATGGACCCTCCTACGAGCAGTACTTC. Translating gives CASSQDGPSYEQYF.

This sequence joins TRBV11-2 and TRBJ2-7; the D gene is possibly TRBD1 (5 bases). Germline values: CDR1 SGHAT, CDR2 FQNNGV. Trimming pared 6 bases from V and 2 bases from J, leaving 14 bases between. The CDR3 has 14 residues. The CDR3 region has the DNA TGTGCCAGCAGTAAGGTGGGGCATCCCTACGAGCAGTACTTC. It encodes CASSKVGHPYEQYF.

The chain joins TRBV2 to TRBJ2-4; D may match TRBD1 or TRBD2 (5 bases each). The germline V gene encodes CDR1 SNHLY and CDR2 FYNNEI. V was pared by 2 bases and J by 1 base, with 21 bases between. The CDR3 has 19 residues. In DNA form, the CDR3 reads TGTGCCAGCAGTGAATGGCCCCCTACTGGGGGAGTGGCCAAAAACATTCAGTACTTC. It translates to CASSEWPPTGGVAKNIQYF.

The genes are TRBV9 and TRBJ1-4; 10 positions agree with TRBD1. There are 18 residues in the CDR3. Trimming at V came to 2 bases and at J to 6 bases, leaving 13 bases not matched to a gene. CDR1 is SGDLS, CDR2 YYNGEE, per germline. The CDR3 DNA is TGTGCCAGCAGCGTTGGGACAGGGGCCGTCCGGGAAGATGAAAAACTGTTTTTT. This sequence encodes CASSVGTGAVREDEKLFF.

The chain joins TRBV30 to TRBJ1-5; TRBD1 might be the D (5 bases). CDR1 and CDR2 from the germline V gene are GTSNPN and SVGIG (reference sequence). The ends were cut back, 1 base at V and 3 bases at J, with 16 bases in the middle. The CDR3 extends over 16 amino acids. CDR3: CAWSAGGTGFNQPQHF. CDR3 bases: TGTGCCTGGAGTGCGGGGGGGACGGGGTTCAATCAGCCCCAGCATTTT. Filled out from reference TRBV30 and TRBJ1-5, the complete variable domain reads SQTIHQWPATLVQPVGSPLSLECTVEGTSNPNLYWYRQAAGRGLQLLFYSVGIGQISSEVPQNLSASRPQDRQFILSSKKLLLSDSGFYLCAWSAGGTGFNQPQHFGDGTRLSIL.

The gene calls are TRBV11-3 and TRBJ2-1, with 9 bases identical to TRBD2. This CDR3 has 16 amino acids. Germline CDR1 SGHNT, CDR2 YENEEA. J gave up 3 bases and V 5 bases, and 8 bases lay outside the gene matches. The CDR3 sequence: CASSTPSGIDYNEQFF. CDR3 sequence (DNA): TGTGCCAGCAGCACCCCTAGCGGGATAGACTACAATGAGCAGTTCTTC.

The CDR3 reads CAISGGTNNEQFF. The CDR3 DNA sequence: TGTGCCATCAGTGGTGGAACCAACAATGAGCAGTTCTTC. The chain links TRBV10-3 to TRBJ2-1; the D is unclear. The V gene's germline CDR1 is ENHRY and CDR2 SYGVKD. V was shortened by 4 bases and J by 5 bases, with 9 bases between the two germline ends. The CDR3 contains 13 residues.

V gene TRBV19 combines with J gene TRBJ1-1; D not resolved. The germline V and J ends were trimmed by 1 base and 0 bases, with 12 bases remaining between them. The length of the CDR3 is 16 residues. Germline assignment: CDR1 LNHDA and CDR2 SQIVND (reference sequence). CDR3 region: CASSIGPSSLNTEAFF. The CDR3 nucleotides read TGTGCCAGTAGTATAGGCCCCTCCTCCTTGAACACTGAAGCTTTCTTT.

This clone was seen a few times. The rearrangement uses TRBV7-6 and TRBJ2-7, with TRBD2 matching 7 bases. The V gene's germline CDR1 is SGHVS and CDR2 FNYEAQ. CDR3 length: 13 amino acids. The V segment lost 3 bases and the J segment 6 bases; nucleotides outside the gene matches: 5. In nucleotides, the CDR3 is TGTGCCAGCAGCTTTGGACTAGAGTCCGAGCAGTACTTC. It specifies CASSFGLESEQYF.